This T cell receptor beta chain appears in the sequencing data of a study of T cell changes during pregnancy in multiple sclerosis. Germline V gives CDR1 SGHAT, CDR2 FQNNGV. J gave up 2 bases and V 10 bases, and 5 bases lay outside the gene matches. CDR3 length: 14 residues. Sequencing was performed with immunoSEQ multiplex PCR; in TCRdb, only in-frame clones are kept and a portion is missing. The sample contains approximately 60,000 clones, about 87% of which appear only once. This receptor was identified in a human donor whose cells served as feeder cells for cultures in a pregnancy study. The chain employs TRBV11-2 and TRBJ2-3, with 11 bases aligning to TRBD2. The sample consisted of peripheral blood from another person, used as feeder cells. CDR3: CATRLAGLTDTQYF. The DNA of the CDR3 is TGTGCCACACGACTAGCGGGACTCACAGATACGCAGTATTTT.